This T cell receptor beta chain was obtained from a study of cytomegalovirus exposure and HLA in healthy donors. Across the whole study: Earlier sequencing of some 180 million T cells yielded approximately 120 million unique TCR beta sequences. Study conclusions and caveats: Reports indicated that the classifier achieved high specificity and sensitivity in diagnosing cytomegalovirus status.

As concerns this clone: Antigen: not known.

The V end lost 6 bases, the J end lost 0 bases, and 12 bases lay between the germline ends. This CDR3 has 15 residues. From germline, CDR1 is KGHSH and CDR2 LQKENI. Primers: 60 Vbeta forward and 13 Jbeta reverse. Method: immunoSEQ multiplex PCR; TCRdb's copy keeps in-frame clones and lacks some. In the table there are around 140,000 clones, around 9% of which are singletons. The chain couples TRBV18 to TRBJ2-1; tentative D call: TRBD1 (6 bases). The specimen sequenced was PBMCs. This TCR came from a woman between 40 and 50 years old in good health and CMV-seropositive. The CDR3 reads CASSRDTGSYNEQFF. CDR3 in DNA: TGTGCCAGCTCTCGGGACACTGGCTCCTACAATGAGCAGTTCTTC.